This TCR beta chain is drawn from a study of blood T cells in healthy people across ages. Ranging in age from roughly 6 to 100, the donors were healthy Caucasian individuals from Russia. About this clonotype: Its target is unknown.

Whole-study results and caveats: Researchers deemed the diversity estimates from one million T cells underestimates. Long-lived and aged donors differed, with more naive CD4+ cells and higher diversity in the long-lived.

The authors ran a second PCR of 7 to 11 cycles using a sample-barcoded 5' primer and a J-beta primer mix. No fewer than 3 million CDR3-containing paired-end reads came from each sample. In TCRdb, the 5' RACE reads were re-called with MiXCR into one record per CDR3 protein. The sample records roughly 2 million distinct CDR3 sequences, less than 50% being singletons. The trim removed 0 bases at V and 2 bases at J, leaving 10 bases unmatched. Germline V gene lookup returns CDR1 DFQATT and CDR2 SNEGSKA (reference sequence). This CDR3 is built from 16 residues. The chain couples TRBV20-1 to TRBJ2-7; 7 nucleotides match TRBD2. This TCR derives from a woman in her forties in good health. The sample taken for sequencing was blood. The CDR3 coding sequence is TGCAGTGCTAGAGATGCGAGGGAGGGTGGGGCCTACGAGCAGTACTTC. It yields the protein CSARDAREGGAYEQYF.